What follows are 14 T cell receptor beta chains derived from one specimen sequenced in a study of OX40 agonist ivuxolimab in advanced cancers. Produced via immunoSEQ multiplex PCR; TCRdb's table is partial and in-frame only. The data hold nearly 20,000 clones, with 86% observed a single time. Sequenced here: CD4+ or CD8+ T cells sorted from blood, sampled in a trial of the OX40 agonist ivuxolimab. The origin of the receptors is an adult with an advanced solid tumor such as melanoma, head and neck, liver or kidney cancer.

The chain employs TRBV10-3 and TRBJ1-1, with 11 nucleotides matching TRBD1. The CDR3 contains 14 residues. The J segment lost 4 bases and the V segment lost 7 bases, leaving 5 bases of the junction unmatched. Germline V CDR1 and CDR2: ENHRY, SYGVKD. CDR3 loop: CAIKFGTGGTEAFF. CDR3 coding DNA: TGTGCCATCAAATTCGGGACAGGGGGCACTGAAGCTTTCTTT.

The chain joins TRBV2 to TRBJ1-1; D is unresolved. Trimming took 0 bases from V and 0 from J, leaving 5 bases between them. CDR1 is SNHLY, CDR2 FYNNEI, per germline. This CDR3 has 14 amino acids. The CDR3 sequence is CASSEARVNTEAFF. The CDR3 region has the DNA TGTGCCAGCAGTGAAGCTAGGGTGAACACTGAAGCTTTCTTT.

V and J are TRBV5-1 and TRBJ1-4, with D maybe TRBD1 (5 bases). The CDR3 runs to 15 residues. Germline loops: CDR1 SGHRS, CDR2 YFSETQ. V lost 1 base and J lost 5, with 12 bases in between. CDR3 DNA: TGCGCCAGCAGCTTGTTGGGCGAGGGGAATGAAAAACTGTTTTTT. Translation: CASSLLGEGNEKLFF.

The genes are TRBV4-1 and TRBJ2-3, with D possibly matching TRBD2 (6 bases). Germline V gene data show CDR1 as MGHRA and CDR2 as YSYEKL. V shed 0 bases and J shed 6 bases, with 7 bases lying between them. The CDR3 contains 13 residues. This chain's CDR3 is CASSQDRGDTQYF. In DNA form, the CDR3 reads TGCGCCAGCAGCCAAGATCGGGGGGATACGCAGTATTTT.

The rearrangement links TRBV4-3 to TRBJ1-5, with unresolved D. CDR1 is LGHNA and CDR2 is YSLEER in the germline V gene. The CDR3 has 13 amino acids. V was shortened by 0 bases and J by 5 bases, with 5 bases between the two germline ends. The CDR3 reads CASSQDSHQPQHF. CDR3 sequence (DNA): TGCGCCAGCAGCCAAGATAGTCATCAGCCCCAGCATTTT.

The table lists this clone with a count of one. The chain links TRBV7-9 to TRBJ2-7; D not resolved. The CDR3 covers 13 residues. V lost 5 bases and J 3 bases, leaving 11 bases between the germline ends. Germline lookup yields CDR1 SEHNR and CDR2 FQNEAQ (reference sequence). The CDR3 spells CASSASALYEQYF. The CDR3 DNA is TGTGCCAGCAGCGCCTCCGCTCTCTACGAGCAGTACTTC. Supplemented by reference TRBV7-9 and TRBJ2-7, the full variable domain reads DTGVSQNPRHKITKRGQNVTFRCDPISEHNRLYWYRQTLGQGPEFLTYFQNEAQLEKSRLLSDRFSAERPKGSFSTLEIQRTEQGDSAMYLCASSASALYEQYFGPGTRLTVT.

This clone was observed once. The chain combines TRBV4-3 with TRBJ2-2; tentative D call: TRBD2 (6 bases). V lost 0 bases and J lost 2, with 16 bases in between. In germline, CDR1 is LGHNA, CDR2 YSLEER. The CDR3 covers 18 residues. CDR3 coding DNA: TGCGCCAGCAGCCAAGAAATTGGAGGGGCGTCAAACACCGGGGAGCTGTTTTTT. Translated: CASSQEIGGASNTGELFF.

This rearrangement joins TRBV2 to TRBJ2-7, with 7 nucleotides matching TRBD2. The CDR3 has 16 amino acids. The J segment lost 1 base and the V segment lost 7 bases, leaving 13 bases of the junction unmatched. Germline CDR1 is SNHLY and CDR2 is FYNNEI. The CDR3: CASTTGGGAISYEQYF. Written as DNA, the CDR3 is TGTGCCAGCACCACGGGGGGAGGGGCGATTTCCTACGAGCAGTACTTC.

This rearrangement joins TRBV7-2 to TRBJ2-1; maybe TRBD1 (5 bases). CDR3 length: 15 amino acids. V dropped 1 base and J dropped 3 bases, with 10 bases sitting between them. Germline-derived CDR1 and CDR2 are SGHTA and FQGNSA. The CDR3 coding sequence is TGTGCCAGCAGCTTAGTACAGGACAACTACAATGAGCAGTTCTTC. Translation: CASSLVQDNYNEQFF.

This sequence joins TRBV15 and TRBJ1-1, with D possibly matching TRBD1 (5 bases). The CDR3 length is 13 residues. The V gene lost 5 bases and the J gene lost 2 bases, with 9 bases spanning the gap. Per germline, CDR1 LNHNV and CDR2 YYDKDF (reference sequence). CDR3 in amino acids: CATSFGQNTEAFF. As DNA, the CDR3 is TGTGCCACCAGCTTCGGACAAAACACTGAAGCTTTCTTT.

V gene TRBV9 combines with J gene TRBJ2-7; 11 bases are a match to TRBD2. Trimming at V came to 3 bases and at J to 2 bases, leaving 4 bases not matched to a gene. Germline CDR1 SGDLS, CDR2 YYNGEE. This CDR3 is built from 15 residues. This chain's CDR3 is CASSATSGAAYEQYF. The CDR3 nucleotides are TGTGCCAGCAGCGCGACTAGCGGGGCCGCCTACGAGCAGTACTTC.

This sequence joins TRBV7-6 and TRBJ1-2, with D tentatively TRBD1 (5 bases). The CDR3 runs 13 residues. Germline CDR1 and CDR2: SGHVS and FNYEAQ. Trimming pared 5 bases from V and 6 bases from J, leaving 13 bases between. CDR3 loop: CASSRGLADGYTF. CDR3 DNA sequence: TGTGCCAGCAGCAGGGGACTAGCCGATGGCTACACCTTC.

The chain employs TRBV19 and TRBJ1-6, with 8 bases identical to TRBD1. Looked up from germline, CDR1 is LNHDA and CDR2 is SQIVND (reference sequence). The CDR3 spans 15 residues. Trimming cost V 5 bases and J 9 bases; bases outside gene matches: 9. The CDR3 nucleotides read TGTGCCAGTAGTCCTGCGACAGGGGAGGGTTCACCCCTCCACTTT. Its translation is CASSPATGEGSPLHF.

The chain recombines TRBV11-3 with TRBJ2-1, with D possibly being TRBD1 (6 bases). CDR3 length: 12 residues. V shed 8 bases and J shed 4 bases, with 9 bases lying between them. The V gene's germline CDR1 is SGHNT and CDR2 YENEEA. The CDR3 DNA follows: TGTGCCAGCGGACAGAGGTACAATGAGCAGTTCTTC. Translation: CASGQRYNEQFF.